This T cell receptor beta chain was sequenced in a study of beta chain features in type 1 diabetes. The authors reverse transcribed all of the isolated RNA, so sequencing captured expressed TCRB transcripts. The repertoire was sequenced with immunoSEQ multiplex PCR; TCRdb's copy has only in-frame clones and lacks some. The sample includes about 140,000 clones, over 8% of them seen just once. Turning to this clone: Its target is unknown. The identical CDR3 is also encoded by other nucleotide sequences in the sample.

J lost 3 bases, V lost 6 bases, and 3 bases had no gene match. CDR1 and CDR2 from the germline V gene are MNHNS and SASEGT. This CDR3 comprises 13 residues. Whole-study results and caveats: Sampled from patients, naive, central memory and Treg TCRB repertoires appeared more similar than those sampled from healthy donors. More deletions and fewer insertions at VDJ junctions were found in patients with type 1 diabetes.

This rearrangement joins TRBV6-1 to TRBJ2-3, with 7 bases matching TRBD1. This sequence originates from a woman aged 40-49 years in good health. The sequencing input was central memory CD4+ T cells from blood. The CDR3 reads CASSEGQTDTQYF. The CDR3 DNA sequence: TGTGCCAGCAGCGAGGGACAGACAGATACGCAGTATTTT.